The TCR beta chain described here comes from a study of T cells expressing NK-cell markers. The CDR3 has 12 residues. Germline V gene sequence: CDR1 MGHDK, CDR2 SYGVNS. TCRdb re-called the 5' RACE reads, yielding one record per CDR3 amino acid sequence without DNA. The ten top clones account for 1.4% to 1.5%, within a sample of about 460,000 distinct CDR3 sequences. This chain uses TRBV25-1 with TRBJ2-5; the D gene TCRdb calls, TRBD1, cannot be checked with no DNA. The sequence derives from a woman between 45 and 60 years old in good health. Sequencing was done on a sample of blood T cells: a sorted CD56 or NKG2C T cell subset, CD4+ or CD8+ T cells, or bulk PBMC T cells (not recorded which). CDR3 residues: CASRWAAETQYF.